These 18 T cell receptor beta chains were all obtained from the same sample, sequenced in a study of T cells after yellow fever vaccination. A single record per CDR3 protein comes from TCRdb applying MiXCR to the 5' RACE reads. The table lists a few hundred thousand distinct CDR3 sequences, 7.5% to 9.5% of them singletons. Sequencing used CD4+ T cells sorted from PBMCs, obtained 5 days after the yellow fever booster vaccination. The source is a man aged 18 to 30 who received the YFV17D yellow fever vaccine.

This chain connects TRBV11-2 to TRBJ1-2; D uncertain. The CDR3 runs to 14 residues. Trimming cost V 5 bases and J 7 bases, with 17 bases left between them. CDR1 and CDR2 from the germline V gene are SGHAT and FQNNGV. CDR3: CASSPDQGYGGYTF. CDR3 DNA: TGTGCCAGCAGCCCAGATCAAGGCTATGGTGGCTACACCTTC.

J is TRBJ1-2 and V is TRBV29-1; D is perhaps TRBD1 (6 bases). The CDR3 spans 11 residues. Per germline, CDR1 SQVTM and CDR2 ANQGSEA. Trimming shortened V by 7 bases and J by 8 bases, and 14 bases separated the two germline ends. CDR3 region: CSAGGERGYTF. In DNA form, the CDR3 reads TGCAGCGCCGGGGGCGAGAGGGGCTACACCTTC.

This clonotype has only a few counts. The J gene is TRBJ1-2, the V gene TRBV28, with D hard to call. Germline assignment: CDR1 MDHEN and CDR2 SYDVKM. The ends were cut back, 6 bases at V and 5 bases at J, with 16 bases in the middle. CDR3 length: 14 residues. The CDR3 DNA reads as TGTGCCAGCAGCGTGGCCACAGCTGGGTATGGCTACACCTTC. Its protein product is CASSVATAGYGYTF.

The rearrangement links TRBV20-1 to TRBJ2-1; TRBD1 matches at 8 bases. This CDR3 spans 16 amino acids. The germline CDR1 and CDR2 sequences are DFQATT and SNEGSKA (reference sequence). V shed 3 bases and J 4 bases; nucleotides not matched to a gene: 11. CDR3 loop: CSASGGSGTGYNEQFF. The CDR3, as DNA: TGCAGTGCTAGCGGGGGATCCGGGACAGGATACAATGAGCAGTTCTTC.

CDR3 DNA sequence: TGTGCCGCAGCATCCGGGACTTCACAAGAGACCCAGTACTTC. This codes for CAAASGTSQETQYF. The chain couples TRBV7-8 to TRBJ2-5, with D tentatively TRBD2 (6 bases). Germline assignment: CDR1 SGHVS and CDR2 FQNEAQ. The CDR3 is 14 amino acids. Trimming removed 11 bases at V and 2 bases at J, with 18 bases between.

The chain couples TRBV19 to TRBJ2-5, with D possibly TRBD2 on 6 matching bases. Germline CDR1 and CDR2: LNHDA and SQIVND (reference sequence). CDR3 size: 16 residues. The V end lost 6 bases, the J end lost 5 bases, and 22 bases lay between the germline ends. CDR3 DNA sequence: TGTGCCAGTAGCAAGACGGCGGACTATGTGTGGGAGACCCAGTACTTC. Residues: CASSKTADYVWETQYF.

Here the CDR3 reads CASSQGTGRGRTKNIQYF. The DNA of the CDR3 is TGCGCCAGCAGCCAGGGGACAGGGAGGGGGCGAACCAAAAACATTCAGTACTTC. The chain uses TRBV4-1 and TRBJ2-4; 9 bases match TRBD1. The CDR3 totals 18 residues. The J segment lost 2 bases and the V segment lost 3 bases, leaving 11 bases of the junction unmatched. Germline V gives CDR1 MGHRA, CDR2 YSYEKL.

This clonotype has only a few counts. The genes are TRBV7-8 and TRBJ1-2; possible D gene TRBD1, 6 bases. Germline assignment: CDR1 SGHVS and CDR2 FQNEAQ. Trimming cost V 5 bases and J 4 bases, with 11 bases left between them. This CDR3 is built from 13 residues. DNA of the CDR3: TGTGCCAGCAGCCCTACAGGGATCTATGGCTACACCTTC. It translates to CASSPTGIYGYTF. The whole variable domain, remainder taken from reference TRBV7-8 and TRBJ1-2, is GAGVSQSPRYKVAKRGQDVALRCDPISGHVSLFWYQQALGQGPEFLTYFQNEAQLDKSGLPSDRFFAERPEGSVSTLKIQRTQQEDSAVYLCASSPTGIYGYTFGSGTRLTVV.

A few counts support this clonotype. V gene TRBV4-1 combines with J gene TRBJ2-1; D is possibly TRBD2 (6 bases). Trimming left V 0 bases short and J 12 bases short, with 15 bases between. The CDR3 is made up of 14 amino acids. Germline CDR1 and CDR2: MGHRA and YSYEKL. CDR3 amino acids: CASSQEGWAGGQFF. The CDR3 DNA follows: TGCGCCAGCAGCCAAGAGGGCTGGGCCGGGGGGCAGTTCTTC.

The chain has TRBV28 and TRBJ1-2; maybe TRBD1 (5 bases). The CDR3 loop spans 16 amino acids. V lost 6 bases to trimming and J lost 4 bases, with 21 bases between them. The V gene's germline CDR1 is MDHEN and CDR2 SYDVKM. The CDR3 sequence: CASRTPTGGVGYGYTF. CDR3 DNA sequence: TGTGCCAGCAGGACCCCGACCGGGGGAGTTGGCTATGGCTACACCTTC.

This chain links TRBV7-2 with TRBJ1-5, with TRBD1 matching 7 bases. CDR1 SGHTA and CDR2 FQGNSA come from the germline V gene. V gave up 3 bases and J gave up 3 bases; unmatched junction bases: 5. This CDR3 has 15 amino acids. The CDR3 DNA is TGTGCCAGCAGCTTGGGACAGTATACCAATCAGCCCCAGCATTTT. Amino acids: CASSLGQYTNQPQHF.

The chain couples TRBV5-1 to TRBJ2-6; 7 positions match TRBD1. The CDR3 has 15 amino acids. CDR1 and CDR2 (germline): SGHRS, YFSETQ. J lost 2 bases, V lost 7 bases, and 6 bases had no gene match. In DNA, the CDR3 is TGCGCCAGCGCATTAGACAGGGCTGGGGCCAACGTCCTGACTTTC. Translated, it gives CASALDRAGANVLTF.

This clonotype was detected only a few times. The rearrangement uses TRBV4-1 and TRBJ2-3, with D possibly being TRBD2 (7 bases). Germline V lookup: CDR1 MGHRA, CDR2 YSYEKL. This CDR3 spans 14 amino acids. V lost 1 base to trimming and J lost 4 bases, with 9 bases between them. CDR3 in amino acids: CASSQGGGADTQYF. CDR3 sequence (DNA): TGCGCCAGCAGCCAAGGAGGGGGGGCAGATACGCAGTATTTT.

There are a few counts of this clonotype. This chain uses TRBV5-4 with TRBJ1-5, with D possibly matching TRBD1 (6 bases). The CDR3 covers 13 residues. In germline, CDR1 is SGHNT, CDR2 YYREEE (reference sequence). Trimming left V 3 bases short and J 6 bases short, with 10 bases between. The CDR3 sequence is CASSSGVTQPQHF. For the CDR3, the DNA is TGTGCCAGCAGCTCAGGGGTAACTCAGCCCCAGCATTTT.

V gene TRBV7-2 combines with J gene TRBJ1-3; no reliable D call. CDR3 size: 15 residues. V lost 1 base to trimming and J lost 0 bases, with 7 bases between them. CDR1 is SGHTA and CDR2 is FQGNSA in the germline V gene. The CDR3 DNA reads TGTGCCAGCAGCTTAGTCGGGGACTCTGGAAACACCATATATTTT. This gives the protein CASSLVGDSGNTIYF.

This clonotype was seen at least ten times. This chain joins TRBV5-6 and TRBJ2-1, with TRBD2 matching 10 bases. This CDR3 is built from 15 residues. V gave up 3 bases and J gave up 2 bases; unmatched junction bases: 2. Per germline, CDR1 SGHDT and CDR2 YYEEEE. The CDR3 is CASSYLAGAYNEQFF. The CDR3 DNA sequence: TGTGCCAGCAGCTACCTAGCGGGGGCCTACAATGAGCAGTTCTTC.

The chain employs TRBV15 and TRBJ2-7, with D possibly TRBD1 on 5 matching bases. The ends were cut back, 3 bases at V and 1 base at J, with 7 bases in the middle. Per germline, CDR1 LNHNV and CDR2 YYDKDF (reference sequence). The CDR3 totals 13 residues. CDR3: CATSRDKSYEQYF. For the CDR3, the DNA is TGTGCCACCAGCAGGGACAAATCCTACGAGCAGTACTTC.

This clonotype was seen many times. V and J are TRBV4-1 and TRBJ1-1, with 8 bases matching TRBD1. The trim removed 2 bases at V and 0 bases at J, leaving 8 bases unmatched. The CDR3 is made up of 17 amino acids. Germline CDR1 is MGHRA and CDR2 is YSYEKL. The CDR3 region has the DNA TGCGCCAGCAGCCAACCCGCTAGGGGACAGGTGAACACTGAAGCTTTCTTT. It codes for CASSQPARGQVNTEAFF.